This T cell receptor beta chain was sequenced during a study of radiation and T cells in renal cell carcinoma. Germline V gene data show CDR1 as MNHEY and CDR2 as SMNVEV (reference sequence). Deletions cut 5 bases from V and 5 bases from J, with 7 bases between. The CDR3 is 12 amino acids. Noted time point: blood 4 weeks post-SBRT, at nephrectomy. Regarding treatment: 15 Gy SBRT to primary tumor, nephrectomy 4 weeks later. Nephrectomy followed 15 Gy stereotactic body radiation by 4 weeks. Points from the study as a whole: Top tumor clonotypes rose in blood 2 weeks post-radiation, then contracted.

Of note for this clone: Its cognate antigen is unknown.

Only in-frame clones appear in the TCRdb table, and some are missing; sequencing was by immunoSEQ multiplex PCR. The table has around 95,000 clones, 80% to 90% seen once. The clonotype originates from a man in his 60s with renal cell carcinoma. The input for sequencing was blood, taken from a patient whose treatment included radiotherapy and nephrectomy. This sequence joins TRBV27 and TRBJ2-1; no definite D call. CDR3 bases: TGTGCCAGCAGTAGACGTAACAATGAGCAGTTCTTC. Its translation is CASSRRNNEQFF.